Shown below are 32 T cell receptor beta chains from a single sample sequenced in a study of CDR3 diversity in severe acne. TCRdb reprocessed the PCR reads with MiXCR, giving one entry per CDR3 protein. The sample consists of approximately 84,000 distinct CDR3 sequences, 45% to 60% of them appearing once. The sample was blood. The receptors originated from a male donor in good health, without acne.

At least ten counts were recorded for this clonotype. The chain uses TRBV6-4 and TRBJ2-1, with 7 positions matching TRBD2. V lost 0 bases and J lost 6; bases outside the gene matches: 5. This CDR3 comprises 15 residues. Germline V lookup: CDR1 MRHNA, CDR2 SNTAGT. This CDR3 reads CASSDSQGEGNEQFF. CDR3 DNA: TGTGCCAGCAGTGACTCGCAAGGGGAGGGCAATGAGCAGTTCTTC.

This sequence joins TRBV28 and TRBJ1-2; possibly TRBD1 for D (6 bases). Deletions cut 1 base from V and 6 bases from J, with 12 bases between. This CDR3 is built from 14 residues. Per the germline V gene, CDR1 is MDHEN and CDR2 is SYDVKM. The DNA of the CDR3 is TGTGCCAGCAGTTTATACGGGGGGGCTAATGGCTACACCTTC. It is translated as CASSLYGGANGYTF.

The chain joins TRBV11-2 to TRBJ2-7; TRBD2 is a possible D gene (5 bases). Germline V gene sequence: CDR1 SGHAT, CDR2 FQNNGV. There are 14 residues in the CDR3. Trimming pared 4 bases from V and 7 bases from J, leaving 17 bases between. CDR3 bases: TGTGCCAGCAGCTACACTCTGGAGGCGCTGGAGCAGTACTTC. Protein sequence: CASSYTLEALEQYF.

The chain links TRBV28 to TRBJ2-3; D might be TRBD2 (5 bases). The CDR3 is 14 residues long. Germline CDR1 is MDHEN and CDR2 is SYDVKM. Trimming shortened V by 8 bases and J by 2 bases, and 14 bases separated the two germline ends. The CDR3 bases are TGTGCCAGCTCACTAGGTCCCACCACAGATACGCAGTATTTT. Translating it yields CASSLGPTTDTQYF.

Many counts were recorded for this clonotype. The rearrangement links TRBV4-2 to TRBJ2-1; tentatively, D is TRBD2 (6 bases). The germline V gene has CDR1 LGHNA and CDR2 YNFKEQ. There are 16 residues in the CDR3. The V and J ends lost 2 bases and 1 base respectively, with 12 bases between them. Here the CDR3 DNA reads TGTGCCAGCAGCCAACCCCTAGCGCCGTCCTACAATGAGCAGTTCTTC. This gives the protein CASSQPLAPSYNEQFF.

This clonotype was observed many times. The chain is built from TRBV20-1 and TRBJ1-4, with D uncertain. Deletions cut 5 bases from V and 6 bases from J, with 19 bases between. The CDR3 runs to 15 residues. Looked up from germline, CDR1 is DFQATT and CDR2 is SNEGSKA (reference sequence). The CDR3 sequence is CSAETSPSADEKLFF. Written as DNA, the CDR3 is TGCAGTGCTGAGACCAGTCCCTCAGCGGATGAAAAACTGTTTTTT.

CDR3 in amino acids: CASSVEGGSGFVADTQYF. The CDR3 DNA reads as TGTGCCAGCAGCGTAGAGGGGGGGAGCGGGTTCGTGGCAGATACGCAGTATTTT. The J gene is TRBJ2-3, the V gene TRBV9; D might be TRBD2 (7 bases). The CDR3 runs to 18 residues. The V end lost 0 bases, the J end lost 4 bases, and 21 bases lay between the germline ends. The germline gives CDR1 SGDLS, CDR2 YYNGEE. The full variable domain, in which reference TRBV9 and TRBJ2-3 provide the parts outside the CDR3, is DSGVTQTPKHLITATGQRVTLRCSPRSGDLSVYWYQQSLDQGLQFLIQYYNGEERAKGNILERFSAQQFPDLHSELNLSSLELGDSALYFCASSVEGGSGFVADTQYFGPGTRLTVL.

This clonotype was seen ten or more times. The chain couples TRBV10-3 to TRBJ2-2; possible D gene TRBD1, 6 bases. The CDR3 extends over 14 amino acids. Per the germline V gene, CDR1 is ENHRY and CDR2 is SYGVKD. CDR3 residues: CATLEGANTGELFF. In DNA, the CDR3 is TGTGCAACCCTAGAGGGGGCGAACACCGGGGAGCTGTTTTTT.

The chain is built from TRBV29-1 and TRBJ2-7, with 10 nucleotides matching TRBD2. V was clipped by 1 base and J by 7 bases; unmatched bases: 13. The CDR3 runs to 16 residues. The germline V gene has CDR1 SQVTM and CDR2 ANQGSEA. The CDR3 region has the DNA TGCAGCGTTGAAGGGTCTAGCGGGAGCCTACCGGGGGAGCAGTACTTC. This codes for CSVEGSSGSLPGEQYF.

Here the CDR3 reads CASSVTGVPNEKLFF. The CDR3 region has the DNA TGTGCCAGCAGCGTGACAGGGGTGCCTAATGAAAAACTGTTTTTT. The chain recombines TRBV9 with TRBJ1-4; 8 nucleotides align to TRBD1. V lost 2 bases to trimming and J lost 3 bases; unmatched junction nucleotides: 3. CDR3 length: 15 amino acids. Germline loops: CDR1 SGDLS, CDR2 YYNGEE.

This clonotype was counted at least ten times. The chain combines TRBV15 with TRBJ2-3, with D unresolved. CDR1 is LNHNV and CDR2 is YYDKDF in the germline V gene (reference sequence). V lost 1 base and J 7 bases, leaving 3 bases between the germline ends. The length of the CDR3 is 11 residues. For the CDR3, the DNA is TGTGCCACCAGCAGAGCAAATACGCAGTATTTT. Protein: CATSRANTQYF.

Comment on this clonotype: A much larger clone lies one base from this, so it may be a read error. The final CDR3 position lacks the conserved phenylalanine or tryptophan, pointing to a likely read error. The V gene is TRBV6-7, the J gene TRBJ1-5; D call uncertain. TRBV6-7 is filed as an ORF, its function uncertain. The germline V and J ends were trimmed by 8 bases and 7 bases, with 12 bases remaining between them. The CDR3 covers 12 residues. The CDR3 protein is CASEMGYQPQHL. The DNA for the CDR3 is TGTGCCAGCGAGATGGGGTACCAGCCCCAGCATCTT.

The chain carries TRBV28 and TRBJ1-2; D not resolved. This CDR3 has 12 amino acids. V was shortened by 2 bases and J by 4 bases, with 5 bases between the two germline ends. Germline CDR1 MDHEN, CDR2 SYDVKM. CDR3 DNA sequence: TGTGCCAGCAGTTTAAGGGCCTATGGCTACACCTTC. Translated: CASSLRAYGYTF.

The chain carries TRBV7-3 and TRBJ2-7; 9 nucleotides match TRBD2. The CDR3 sequence is 13 residues long. The V segment lost 8 bases and the J segment 5 bases; nucleotides outside the gene matches: 7. CDR1 SGHTA and CDR2 FQGTGA come from the germline V gene. CDR3 coding DNA: TGTGCCAGCGGAAGCGCGGGGGGGGACGAGCAGTACTTC. Translating it yields CASGSAGGDEQYF.

The chain has TRBV5-4 and TRBJ2-1, with 10 bases that match TRBD1. Germline CDR1 and CDR2: SGHNT and YYREEE (reference sequence). This CDR3 has 14 amino acids. V lost 4 bases to trimming and J lost 3 bases; unmatched junction nucleotides: 1. The CDR3 DNA follows: TGTGCCAGCAGCAGGACAGGGGGCTACAATGAGCAGTTCTTC. Its protein product is CASSRTGGYNEQFF.

V usage is TRBV5-1 and J usage is TRBJ2-6, with D unresolved. Germline V gene lookup returns CDR1 SGHRS and CDR2 YFSETQ. V lost 3 bases to trimming and J lost 0 bases, with 4 bases between them. This CDR3 has 14 amino acids. The CDR3 DNA reads TGCGCCAGCAGCTCCTACTCTGGGGCCAACGTCCTGACTTTC. It yields the protein CASSSYSGANVLTF.

V is TRBV20-1 and J is TRBJ2-3; a possible D gene is TRBD2 (6 bases). V was trimmed by 6 bases and J by 2 bases, leaving 18 bases between them. The CDR3 runs 15 residues. Germline-derived CDR1 and CDR2 are DFQATT and SNEGSKA (reference sequence). CDR3 amino acids: CSAEGRGSPTDTQYF. In DNA form, the CDR3 reads TGCAGTGCCGAGGGTCGGGGGTCCCCCACAGATACGCAGTATTTT.

This clonotype was detected many times. The chain carries TRBV5-8 and TRBJ2-1; the match to TRBD2 covers 8 bases. Germline CDR1 reads SGHTS; CDR2 reads YDEGEE. Trimming removed 3 bases from V and 2 bases from J; junction bases left unmatched: 7. The CDR3 is 16 residues long. For the CDR3, the DNA is TGTGCCAGCAGCTCCACGGGACTAGTGGCCTACAATGAGCAGTTCTTC. It is translated as CASSSTGLVAYNEQFF. Full variable domain (remainder filled in from reference TRBV5-8 and TRBJ2-1): EAGVTQSPTHLIKTRGQQATLRCSPISGHTSVYWYQQALGLGLQFLLWYDEGEERNRGNFPPRFSGRQFPNYSSELNVNALELEDSALYLCASSSTGLVAYNEQFFGPGTRLTVL.

In regard to this clonotype: The junction departs from germline at one end; a sequencing error may be responsible. The chain employs TRBV24-1 and TRBJ2-7; D gene unclear. Germline CDR1 and CDR2: KGHDR and SFDVKD. This CDR3 comprises 14 residues. The CDR3 nucleotides are TGTGCCAGCAGTGCCTACATGGGTAGCAACGAGCGGTACTTC. It codes for CASSAYMGSNERYF.

This clonotype was observed a few times. Here the CDR3 DNA reads TGCAGCGTTGAATTGGCAGCGGGGACCCCCTACGAGCAGTACTTC. Encoded protein: CSVELAAGTPYEQYF. The chain is built from TRBV29-1 and TRBJ2-7; 7 bases are shared with TRBD2. The germline gives CDR1 SQVTM, CDR2 ANQGSEA. V lost 2 bases, J lost 2 bases, and 9 bases stayed unmatched. The CDR3 loop spans 15 amino acids.

A few counts support this clonotype. The rearrangement joins TRBV28 to TRBJ2-2; maybe TRBD2 (5 bases). This CDR3 contains 17 residues. Trimming took 8 bases from V and 3 from J, leaving 22 bases between them. Germline values: CDR1 MDHEN, CDR2 SYDVKM. CDR3 amino acids: CASRLRSWSLDTGELFF. CDR3 in DNA: TGTGCCAGCCGACTACGCTCATGGTCTCTGGACACCGGGGAGCTGTTTTTT.

The rearrangement uses TRBV6-6 and TRBJ2-5, with D uncertain. CDR3 size: 13 residues. Trimming left V 6 bases short and J 2 bases short, with 10 bases between. Germline CDR1 and CDR2: MNHNY and SVGAGI (reference sequence). The DNA for the CDR3 is TGTGCCAGCAGCCAACTCCGACAAGAGACCCAGTACTTC. Its translation: CASSQLRQETQYF.

This clonotype was counted between two and nine times. The chain is built from TRBV24-1 and TRBJ2-2; no definite D call. This CDR3 is built from 13 residues. V was shortened by 6 bases and J by 1 base, with 5 bases between the two germline ends. CDR1 is KGHDR, CDR2 SFDVKD, per germline. The CDR3 reads CATSSGNTGELFF. CDR3 coding DNA: TGTGCCACCAGTTCAGGGAACACCGGGGAGCTGTTTTTT.

The chain recombines TRBV29-1 with TRBJ2-7, with 13 bases fitting TRBD2. This CDR3 contains 15 residues. V trimming: 8 bases; J trimming: 4 bases; junction bases outside the gene matches: 11. CDR1 is SQVTM and CDR2 is ANQGSEA in the germline V gene. The CDR3 bases are TGCAGCTTACAAACTCCGGGACTAGCGGGGTACGAGCAGTACTTC. This codes for CSLQTPGLAGYEQYF.

On this clonotype itself: Germline and junction disagree at one end, which may indicate a read error. The chain couples TRBV7-4 to TRBJ1-2, with D perhaps matching TRBD1 (6 bases). The CDR3 contains 16 residues. CDR1 is SGHVT and CDR2 is SQSDAQ in the germline V gene. This CDR3 is CASSQAARGPNYGYTF. CDR3 DNA: TGCGCCAGCAGCCAAGCGGCCAGGGGACCAAACTATGGCTACACCTTC.

This clonotype showed up many times. The V and J genes are TRBV30 and TRBJ1-5; possible D gene TRBD1, 6 bases. The CDR3 extends over 12 amino acids. Germline-derived CDR1 and CDR2 are GTSNPN and SVGIG (reference sequence). Trimming cost V 2 bases and J 6 bases, with 8 bases left between them. The DNA of the CDR3 is TGTGCCTGGAGTTACAGGGCTCAGCCCCAGCATTTT. Amino acid sequence: CAWSYRAQPQHF.

CDR3 residues: CSVTNRDREYEQYF. The DNA of the CDR3 is TGCAGCGTGACCAACCGGGACAGGGAGTACGAGCAGTACTTC. J is TRBJ2-7 and V is TRBV29-1, with 9 bases matching TRBD1. Germline V gene sequence: CDR1 SQVTM, CDR2 ANQGSEA. The junction had 10 bases not matched to a gene; V was cut back by 6 bases and J by 4 bases. The length of the CDR3 is 14 residues.

The J gene is TRBJ2-3, the V gene TRBV2, with 8 nucleotides matching TRBD1. This CDR3 has 14 residues. V gave up 4 bases and J gave up 5 bases; unmatched junction bases: 5. Germline V gives CDR1 SNHLY, CDR2 FYNNEI. The CDR3 region is CASSAETGVDTQYF. The CDR3 bases are TGTGCCAGCAGTGCGGAGACAGGGGTAGATACGCAGTATTTT.

Judged by abundance, this clonotype is medium-sized. The CDR3 sequence: CASSSGQGGEQYF. As DNA, the CDR3 is TGCGCCAGCAGCTCGGGACAGGGGGGCGAGCAGTACTTC. V gene TRBV5-1 combines with J gene TRBJ2-7, with TRBD1 identical over 11 bases. This CDR3 region has 13 residues. The V gene's germline CDR1 is SGHRS and CDR2 YFSETQ. J was trimmed by 6 bases and V by 3 bases; bases with no gene match: 2. Complete variable domain (other parts from reference TRBV5-1 and TRBJ2-7): KAGVTQTPRYLIKTRGQQVTLSCSPISGHRSVSWYQQTPGQGLQFLFEYFSETQRNKGNFPGRFSGRQFSNSRSEMNVSTLELGDSALYLCASSSGQGGEQYFGPGTRLTVT.

In regard to this clonotype: The DNA is omitted, as the CDR3 cannot be located on it reliably, and the CDR3 follows TCRdb's listing. The chain couples TRBV5-1 to TRBJ1-5; the DNA was not used to check the table's D call, TRBD1. Germline-derived CDR1 and CDR2 are SGHRS and YFSETQ. The length of the CDR3 is 22 amino acids, counting both ends. The CDR3 region is CASSFYICSARDGQGYNQPQHF.

Ten or more counts support this clonotype. The chain joins TRBV19 to TRBJ1-1, with D tentatively TRBD1 (6 bases). Trimming stripped 3 bases from V and 4 bases from J, with 9 bases between. CDR3 size: 13 residues. Germline-derived CDR1 and CDR2 are LNHDA and SQIVND (reference sequence). The DNA for the CDR3 is TGTGCCAGTAGTATGAACAGGGCCACTGAAGCTTTCTTT. Encoded protein: CASSMNRATEAFF.

The V gene is TRBV6-1, the J gene TRBJ2-7; TRBD2 agrees at 11 bases. The junction had 9 bases not matched to a gene; V was cut back by 7 bases and J by 4 bases. The CDR3 has 15 amino acids. Germline CDR1 and CDR2: MNHNS and SASEGT. CDR3 loop: CASKLLAGGLYEQYF. For the CDR3, the DNA is TGTGCCAGCAAGCTCCTAGCGGGAGGTTTATACGAGCAGTACTTC.